This is a list of T cell receptor beta chains from one sample in a study of T-cell memory formation after mild COVID-19. TCRdb re-derived calls from the 5' RACE reads in MiXCR, one entry per CDR3 protein. The sample contains some 330,000 distinct CDR3 sequences, approximately 21% of which appear only once. What was sequenced was PBMCs or a T cell subset sorted from them (not recorded which). The receptors were gathered from an adult woman who had mild COVID-19 (a few samples of this study predate the infection). Cell type and time point are not known. Each CDR3 is given with its conserved first and last residue. The D gene is left open where the match is weak.

d_call	cdr3_length	v_call	j_call	cdr3_aa
-	15	TRBV4-3	TRBJ2-5	CASSQAYSSQETQYF
-	14	TRBV5-1	TRBJ1-2	CASSLGYRTGGYTF
TRBD1	13	TRBV19	TRBJ1-5	CASSRDRVQPQHF
-	15	TRBV11-2	TRBJ2-1	CASSSTGSSYNEQFF
-	11	TRBV6-5	TRBJ2-5	CASSSRGAQYF
-	14	TRBV7-8	TRBJ1-1	CASSLASGMSPAFF
-	14	TRBV20-1	TRBJ2-3	CSARPLGHTDTQYF
TRBD2	16	TRBV15	TRBJ2-1	CATSSHAGGPDNEQFF
-	17	TRBV7-2	TRBJ2-3	CASSLRADYSGTDTQYF
-	14	TRBV5-1	TRBJ2-5	CASSLGTVSGTQYF
TRBD2	16	TRBV20-1	TRBJ2-3	CSAGSRTSGSGDTQYF
-	14	TRBV6-2/TRBV6-3	TRBJ1-5	CASSYSNRNQPQHF
-	13	TRBV12-3/TRBV12-4	TRBJ2-5	CASSLNGEETQYF
TRBD1	15	TRBV7-9	TRBJ2-1	CASSLEGTGNNEQFF
-	14	TRBV9	TRBJ2-5	CASSVGTTQETQYF
-	14	TRBV5-5	TRBJ2-1	CASSLAYSPHEQFF
TRBD1	13	TRBV7-9	TRBJ1-1	CASSDRTGVEAFF
-	15	TRBV6-5	TRBJ2-6	CATHGGDSGANVLTF
TRBD1	15	TRBV11-2	TRBJ2-7	CASSTTGTGFHEQYF
TRBD2	15	TRBV5-5	TRBJ2-1	CASSLLAGYYNEQFF
-	15	TRBV7-8	TRBJ2-2	CASSLARLTPGELFF
TRBD2	15	TRBV5-5	TRBJ2-2	CASSSTSGGVGELFF
-	14	TRBV11-2	TRBJ2-2	CASSTQGFAGELFF
-	16	TRBV7-3	TRBJ2-3	CASSPILAASTDTQYF
TRBD2	17	TRBV18	TRBJ2-7	CASSPNSGTSGTHEQYF
-	15	TRBV27	TRBJ2-3	CASSLYQGVGDTQYF
TRBD1	16	TRBV18	TRBJ2-1	CASSHPGQGEGNEQFF
TRBD2	17	TRBV24-1	TRBJ2-1	CATSDSKGLAGSNEQFF
TRBD1	14	TRBV5-1	TRBJ1-1	CASSSRQGRAEAFF
-	13	TRBV19	TRBJ1-2	CASSIVGAQGYTF
-	12	TRBV12-3/TRBV12-4	TRBJ2-7	CASSYRSYEQYF
TRBD1	14	TRBV4-1	TRBJ1-5	CASSQEDRGGPQHF
-	14	TRBV6-1	TRBJ2-7	CASNLDVDSYEQYF
-	15	TRBV15	TRBJ1-5	CATSRGRGSNQPQHF
-	16	TRBV6-2/TRBV6-3	TRBJ2-7	CASSYDYIGISYEQYF
TRBD2	16	TRBV5-1	TRBJ2-5	CASSLPRTSGKETQYF
TRBD1	18	TRBV12-3/TRBV12-4	TRBJ2-6	CASKLRQGGFSGANVLTF
-	15	TRBV18	TRBJ2-3	CASSPSRAGTDTQYF
-	12	TRBV5-4	TRBJ1-2	CASSPWGNGYTF
-	16	TRBV19	TRBJ1-2	CASSVPAGVRSYGYTF
-	14	TRBV29-1	TRBJ1-1	CSVEDTIMNTEAFF
TRBD2	17	TRBV5-1	TRBJ2-1	CASSSGTSGGAYNEQFF
-	14	TRBV7-3	TRBJ2-7	CASSLSPGLYEQYF
-	15	TRBV27	TRBJ2-7	CASSPPRPTGNEQYF
-	15	TRBV29-1	TRBJ2-5	CSATEGQNQRETQYF
-	15	TRBV20-1	TRBJ2-3	CSARDDWGGTDTQYF
TRBD1	15	TRBV12-3/TRBV12-4	TRBJ2-3	CASSLVQGVTDTQYF
-	13	TRBV10-3	TRBJ2-7	CAIRSRENYEQYF
TRBD2	15	TRBV11-3	TRBJ2-7	CASSSEGGPSYEQYF
TRBD1	15	TRBV29-1	TRBJ2-3	CSVERRGLYTDTQYF
TRBD2	16	TRBV7-9	TRBJ2-5	CASTSGVAGVAETQYF
TRBD1	17	TRBV19	TRBJ1-5	CASSIVSTGVRWQPQHF
-	14	TRBV2	TRBJ1-1	CASSLGRSRAEAFF
-	15	TRBV20-1	TRBJ1-2	CSARDVRSPNYGYTF
TRBD1	14	TRBV29-1	TRBJ1-1	CSVDRQGANTEAFF
TRBD1	16	TRBV25-1	TRBJ1-6	CASSEYQGAYNSPLHF
TRBD1	17	TRBV5-1	TRBJ2-2	CASSLAGQGAITGELFF
-	15	TRBV12-3/TRBV12-4	TRBJ2-5	CASSSPFRTGETQYF
-	14	TRBV15	TRBJ1-5	CATSRDAVPQPQHF
-	14	TRBV20-1	TRBJ2-2	CSAPPGHITGELFF